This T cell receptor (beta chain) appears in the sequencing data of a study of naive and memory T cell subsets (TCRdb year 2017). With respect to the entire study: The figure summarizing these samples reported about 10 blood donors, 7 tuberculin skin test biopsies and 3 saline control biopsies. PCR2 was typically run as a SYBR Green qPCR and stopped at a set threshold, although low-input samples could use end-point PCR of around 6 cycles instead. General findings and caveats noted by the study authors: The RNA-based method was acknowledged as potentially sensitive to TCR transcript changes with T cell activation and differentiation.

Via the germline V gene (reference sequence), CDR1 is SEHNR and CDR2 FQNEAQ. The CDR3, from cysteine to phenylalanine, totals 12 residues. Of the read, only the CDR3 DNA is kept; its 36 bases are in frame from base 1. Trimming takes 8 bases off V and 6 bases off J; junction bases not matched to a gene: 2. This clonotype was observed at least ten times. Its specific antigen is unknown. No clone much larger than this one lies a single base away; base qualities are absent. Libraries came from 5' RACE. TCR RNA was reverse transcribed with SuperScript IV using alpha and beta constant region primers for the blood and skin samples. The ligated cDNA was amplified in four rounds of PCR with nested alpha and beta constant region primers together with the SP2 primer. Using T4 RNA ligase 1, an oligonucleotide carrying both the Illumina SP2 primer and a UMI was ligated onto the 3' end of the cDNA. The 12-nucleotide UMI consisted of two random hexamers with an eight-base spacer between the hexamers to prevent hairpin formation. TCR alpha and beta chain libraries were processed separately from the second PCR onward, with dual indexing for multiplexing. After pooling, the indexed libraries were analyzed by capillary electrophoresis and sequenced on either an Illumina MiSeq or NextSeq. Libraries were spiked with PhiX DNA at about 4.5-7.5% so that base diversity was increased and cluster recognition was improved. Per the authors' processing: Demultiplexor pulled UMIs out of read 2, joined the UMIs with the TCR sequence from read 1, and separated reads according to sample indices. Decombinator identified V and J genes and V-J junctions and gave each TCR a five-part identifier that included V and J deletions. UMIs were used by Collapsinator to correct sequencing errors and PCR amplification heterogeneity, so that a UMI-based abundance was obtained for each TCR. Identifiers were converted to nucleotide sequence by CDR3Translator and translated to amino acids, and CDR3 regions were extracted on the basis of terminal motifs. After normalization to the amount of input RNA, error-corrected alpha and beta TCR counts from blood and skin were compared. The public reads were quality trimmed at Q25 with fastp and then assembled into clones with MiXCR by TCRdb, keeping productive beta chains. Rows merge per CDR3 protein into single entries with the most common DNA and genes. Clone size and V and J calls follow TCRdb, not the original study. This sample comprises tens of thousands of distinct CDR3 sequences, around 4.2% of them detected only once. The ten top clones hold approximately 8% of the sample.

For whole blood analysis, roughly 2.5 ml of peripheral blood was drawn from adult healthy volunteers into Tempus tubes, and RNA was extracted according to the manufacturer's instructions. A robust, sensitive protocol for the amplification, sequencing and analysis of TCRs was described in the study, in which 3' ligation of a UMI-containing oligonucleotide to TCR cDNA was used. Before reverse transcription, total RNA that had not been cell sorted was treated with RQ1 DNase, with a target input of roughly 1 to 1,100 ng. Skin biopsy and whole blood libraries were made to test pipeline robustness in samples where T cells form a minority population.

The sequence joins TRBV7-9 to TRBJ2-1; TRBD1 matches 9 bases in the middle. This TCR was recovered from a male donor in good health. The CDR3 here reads CASLTGGNEQFF. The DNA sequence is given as TGTGCCAGCCTGACAGGGGGCAATGAGCAGTTCTTC.